This passage covers 30 T cell receptor beta chains from one sample sequenced in a study of PD-L1 blockade in urothelial cancer. Time point described: pretreatment peripheral blood. Profiling relied on immunoSEQ multiplex PCR, and the TCRdb table lists in-frame clones only, not all of them. The sample holds around 50,000 clones, around 86% seen once. The input for sequencing was PBMCs, taken around atezolizumab (anti-PD-L1) treatment. The receptor set was obtained from a man aged 45-65 years with urothelial cancer.

V and J are TRBV11-2 and TRBJ2-2; 9 nucleotides align to TRBD2. V lost 0 bases and J lost 4; bases outside the gene matches: 3. The CDR3 is made up of 16 amino acids. CDR1 is SGHAT, CDR2 FQNNGV, per germline. The CDR3, as DNA: TGTGCCAGCAGCTTAGATACTAGCGGGCGCACCGGGGAGCTGTTTTTT. Protein: CASSLDTSGRTGELFF.

The chain recombines TRBV6-1 with TRBJ2-1; 9 bases match TRBD1. The V and J ends lost 5 bases and 10 bases, in that order; junction bases with no gene match: 9. CDR1 is MNHNS and CDR2 is SASEGT in the germline V gene. CDR3 length equals 14 residues. The CDR3 region has the DNA TGTGCCAGCAGTTCAACAGGGGGCCCTAAGGAGCAGTTCTTC. Its translation is CASSSTGGPKEQFF.

V and J are TRBV29-1 and TRBJ1-5; the D is unclear. CDR1 is SQVTM, CDR2 ANQGSEA, per germline. CDR3 length equals 13 residues. V lost 6 bases to trimming and J lost 0 bases, with 9 bases between them. The CDR3 sequence is CSVLENSNQPQHF. The CDR3 nucleotides read TGCAGCGTCCTAGAGAATAGCAATCAGCCCCAGCATTTT.

In this sample, this clone turned up once. The V and J genes are TRBV7-6 and TRBJ2-2, with 8 bases aligning to TRBD2. Germline assignment: CDR1 SGHVS and CDR2 FNYEAQ. With 1 base clipped from V and 6 bases from J, the junction kept 4 bases outside the gene matches. The CDR3 is 15 residues long. In DNA, the CDR3 is TGTGCCAGCAGCTTAGGTGCGGGGGGCTCCGGGGAGCTGTTTTTT. This translates into CASSLGAGGSGELFF. Together with reference TRBV7-6 and TRBJ2-2, the CDR3 gives the full variable domain: GAGVSQSPRYKVTKRGQDVALRCDPISGHVSLYWYRQALGQGPEFLTYFNYEAQQDKSGLPNDRFSAERPEGSISTLTIQRTEQRDSAMYRCASSLGAGGSGELFFGEGSRLTVL.

The chain combines TRBV4-1 with TRBJ2-7, with D possibly being TRBD2 (6 bases). Trimming stripped 0 bases from V and 2 bases from J, with 17 bases between. Germline CDR1 reads MGHRA; CDR2 reads YSYEKL. The CDR3 is made up of 17 amino acids. DNA of the CDR3: TGCGCCAGCAGCCAAGATGGAGCGGGCTTGGGGGCCTACGAGCAGTACTTC. Amino acid sequence: CASSQDGAGLGAYEQYF.

J is TRBJ1-1 and V is TRBV5-1; D is perhaps TRBD1 (6 bases). CDR1 and CDR2 (germline): SGHRS, YFSETQ. With 4 bases removed from V and 1 base from J, the gap between germline ends came to 17 bases. The CDR3 spans 16 residues. The CDR3 region has the DNA TGCGCCAGCAGCCTTGTTGAGGGAGGGGGGAACACTGAAGCTTTCTTT. Protein sequence: CASSLVEGGGNTEAFF.

This chain links TRBV27 with TRBJ1-6; 9 positions agree with TRBD1. The V gene end was trimmed by 5 bases and the J gene end by 11 bases; junction bases not matched to a gene: 10. Germline CDR1 and CDR2: MNHEY and SMNVEV (reference sequence). The CDR3 has 15 residues. This chain's CDR3 is CASSTIGTGWTPLHF. The CDR3 DNA reads TGTGCCAGCAGTACAATCGGGACAGGGTGGACACCCCTCCACTTT.

The table lists this clone with a count of one. This chain joins TRBV15 and TRBJ2-1; 11 bases are a match to TRBD2. Germline-derived CDR1 and CDR2 are LNHNV and YYDKDF (reference sequence). The CDR3 extends over 16 amino acids. J lost 6 bases, V lost 0 bases, and 4 bases had no gene match. The CDR3 DNA follows: TGTGCCACCAGCAGAGATAGACTAGCGGGACCCAATGAGCAGTTCTTC. This translates into CATSRDRLAGPNEQFF.

The chain combines TRBV14 with TRBJ1-2, with D perhaps TRBD1 (6 bases). V was cut by 2 bases and J by 7 bases, with 11 bases left in between. CDR1 SGHDN and CDR2 FVKESK come from the germline V gene. The CDR3 consists of 13 residues. CDR3 amino acids: CASSQYRESGYTF. The CDR3 region has the DNA TGTGCCAGCAGCCAATACAGGGAGAGTGGCTACACCTTC.

There are a few counts of this clone. This chain connects TRBV23-1 to TRBJ1-1; TRBD1 might be the D (6 bases). TRBV23-1 is flagged as an ORF with uncertain function. The V gene lost 4 bases and the J gene lost 6 bases, with 12 bases spanning the gap. The CDR3 is 13 residues long. The CDR3 here is CASSRRTDPEAFF. The CDR3 DNA reads TGCGCCAGCAGTCGCCGGACAGACCCTGAAGCTTTCTTT.

This clone appeared once. The genes are TRBV5-6 and TRBJ2-1, with 14 bases identical to TRBD2. V trimming: 4 bases; J trimming: 10 bases; junction bases outside the gene matches: 7. From germline, CDR1 is SGHDT and CDR2 YYEEEE. The CDR3 loop spans 15 amino acids. The CDR3: CASSVPGLAGVEQFF. The CDR3 coding sequence is TGTGCCAGCAGCGTCCCGGGACTAGCGGGAGTCGAGCAGTTCTTC.

A single count supports this clone. The chain uses TRBV6-4 and TRBJ1-2; 7 bases fit TRBD1. CDR1 is MRHNA and CDR2 is SNTAGT in the germline V gene. With V trimmed by 4 bases and J by 8 bases, 4 bases remained unmatched. CDR3 size: 12 residues. CDR3 bases: TGTGCCAGCAGTGCGACAGGGAGAGGCTACACCTTC. Protein: CASSATGRGYTF.

This clone has just one count. This rearrangement joins TRBV9 to TRBJ2-5; TRBD1 agrees at 10 bases. V was pared by 4 bases and J by 5 bases, with 8 bases of the junction left unmatched. Germline CDR1 SGDLS, CDR2 YYNGEE. The CDR3 totals 15 residues. The CDR3 DNA reads as TGTGCCAGCAGCTTACACCCGGGACAGGGGGAGACCCAGTACTTC. It translates to CASSLHPGQGETQYF.

This sequence joins TRBV5-1 and TRBJ1-4, with D possibly matching TRBD1 (5 bases). The CDR3 contains 14 residues. Germline V CDR1 and CDR2: SGHRS, YFSETQ. Trimming removed 0 bases from V and 4 bases from J, with 7 bases in between. In DNA form, the CDR3 reads TGCGCCAGCAGCTTGGCGCAGGGTAATGAAAAACTGTTTTTT. Amino acid sequence: CASSLAQGNEKLFF.

This chain uses TRBV28 with TRBJ1-2, with D possibly matching TRBD1 (6 bases). There are 12 residues in the CDR3. Deletions cut 9 bases from V and 7 bases from J, with 15 bases between. The germline V gene has CDR1 MDHEN and CDR2 SYDVKM. This chain's CDR3 is CASEIGGLGYTF. The CDR3 bases are TGTGCCAGTGAGATAGGGGGTCTTGGCTACACCTTC.

This chain links TRBV19 with TRBJ2-7; D is ambiguous. The CDR3 runs 12 residues. CDR1 LNHDA and CDR2 SQIVND come from the germline V gene (reference sequence). Trimming left V 6 bases short and J 7 bases short, with 13 bases between. DNA for the CDR3: TGTGCCAGTAGACCTCAGGCCGGAGAGCAGTACTTC. Amino acid sequence: CASRPQAGEQYF.

This chain joins TRBV6-6 and TRBJ2-1; TRBD1 might be the D (6 bases). The length of the CDR3 is 13 residues. Trimming left V 0 bases short and J 6 bases short, with 6 bases between. The germline gives CDR1 MNHNY, CDR2 SVGAGI (reference sequence). In DNA form, the CDR3 reads TGTGCCAGCAGTTACTCCAGGGGCAATGAGCAGTTCTTC. It is translated as CASSYSRGNEQFF.

The chain uses TRBV18 and TRBJ2-5; D call uncertain. Germline V gene sequence: CDR1 KGHSH, CDR2 LQKENI. The CDR3 has 13 amino acids. V lost 5 bases and J lost 4, with 11 bases in between. The CDR3 is CASSLGLGETQYF. CDR3 nucleotide sequence: TGTGCCAGCTCATTGGGCCTGGGAGAGACCCAGTACTTC. Full variable domain (remainder filled in from reference TRBV18 and TRBJ2-5): NAGVMQNPRHLVRRRGQEARLRCSPMKGHSHVYWYRQLPEEGLKFMVYLQKENIIDESGMPKERFSAEFPKEGPSILRIQQVVRGDSAAYFCASSLGLGETQYFGPGTRLLVL.

This clone was observed once. J is TRBJ1-1 and V is TRBV28; D might be TRBD1 (5 bases). V lost 5 bases, J lost 0 bases, and 13 bases lay in between. Germline-derived CDR1 and CDR2 are MDHEN and SYDVKM. The CDR3 consists of 15 residues. Here the CDR3 reads CASSPADSLNTEAFF. CDR3 DNA sequence: TGTGCCAGCAGTCCAGCTGACAGTCTGAACACTGAAGCTTTCTTT.

The V gene is TRBV29-1, the J gene TRBJ1-3; D is undetermined. There are 14 residues in the CDR3. Germline V CDR1 and CDR2: SQVTM, ANQGSEA. V lost 4 bases to trimming and J lost 2 bases, with 12 bases between them. The CDR3 region is CSVGVPGTGNTIYF. The CDR3 nucleotides read TGCAGCGTTGGAGTCCCGGGAACTGGAAACACCATATATTTT. Using reference TRBV29-1 and TRBJ1-3 for the parts outside the CDR3, the full variable domain is SAVISQKPSRDICQRGTSLTIQCQVDSQVTMMFWYRQQPGQSLTLIATANQGSEATYESGFVIDKFPISRPNLTFSTLTVSNMSPEDSSIYLCSVGVPGTGNTIYFGEGSWLTVV.

The chain links TRBV14 to TRBJ2-4; a weak D match, TRBD1 (6 bases). Trimming pared 4 bases from V and 4 bases from J, leaving 20 bases between. The CDR3 contains 17 residues. From germline, CDR1 is SGHDN and CDR2 FVKESK. The CDR3 DNA sequence: TGTGCCAGCAGCCTCACCAAAGGCAGGGGCGGTAAAAACATTCAGTACTTC. Translating it yields CASSLTKGRGGKNIQYF.

The genes are TRBV9 and TRBJ1-1; D remains ambiguous. This CDR3 is 10 amino acids long. The V gene's germline CDR1 is SGDLS and CDR2 YYNGEE. V was shortened by 6 bases and J by 8 bases, with 8 bases between the two germline ends. The CDR3 DNA is TGTGCCAGCACCCTAGTCGAAGCTTTCTTT. Its protein product is CASTLVEAFF.

This chain uses TRBV18 with TRBJ1-5; 8 bases line up with TRBD1. V lost 5 bases and J lost 9; bases outside the gene matches: 6. Germline V gene data show CDR1 as KGHSH and CDR2 as LQKENI. This CDR3 has 13 amino acids. The CDR3 here is CASSTSGGWPQHF. In DNA, the CDR3 is TGTGCCAGCTCAACTTCAGGGGGCTGGCCCCAGCATTTT.

The chain joins TRBV7-6 to TRBJ2-4; D is perhaps TRBD1 (6 bases). Germline V CDR1 and CDR2: SGHVS, FNYEAQ. The germline V and J ends were trimmed by 6 bases and 7 bases, with 19 bases remaining between them. The CDR3 loop spans 15 amino acids. The chain's CDR3 is CASSQEMIRGNIQYF. As DNA, the CDR3 is TGTGCCAGCAGTCAGGAGATGATCAGGGGCAACATTCAGTACTTC.

By sample fraction, this clone is medium-sized. The chain employs TRBV5-6 and TRBJ1-1; TRBD1 matches at 10 bases. Trimming cost V 2 bases and J 1 base; bases outside gene matches: 5. Germline loops: CDR1 SGHDT, CDR2 YYEEEE. CDR3 size: 16 residues. The CDR3 nucleotides read TGTGCCAGCAGCTTCTGGACAGGGGGGAAGAACACTGAAGCTTTCTTT. Its translation: CASSFWTGGKNTEAFF.

The chain has TRBV5-4 and TRBJ1-2; D possibly corresponds to TRBD1 (5 bases). V dropped 4 bases and J dropped 8 bases, with 18 bases sitting between them. This CDR3 region has 14 residues. Germline-derived CDR1 and CDR2 are SGHNT and YYREEE (reference sequence). CDR3: CASSPRGGAEGYTF. CDR3 DNA: TGTGCCAGCAGCCCAAGAGGTGGGGCGGAGGGCTACACCTTC.

The chain joins TRBV5-1 to TRBJ2-5, with 7 bases identical to TRBD2. Germline CDR1 and CDR2: SGHRS and YFSETQ. The CDR3 covers 14 residues. The V and J ends lost 0 bases and 3 bases, in that order; junction bases with no gene match: 2. CDR3 amino acids: CASSLAAGKETQYF. The CDR3 DNA reads TGCGCCAGCAGCTTGGCAGCGGGAAAAGAGACCCAGTACTTC. Combining the CDR3 with reference TRBV5-1 and TRBJ2-5 gives the whole variable domain KAGVTQTPRYLIKTRGQQVTLSCSPISGHRSVSWYQQTPGQGLQFLFEYFSETQRNKGNFPGRFSGRQFSNSRSEMNVSTLELGDSALYLCASSLAAGKETQYFGPGTRLLVL.

This chain links TRBV4-2 with TRBJ2-1; D tentatively reads TRBD1 or TRBD2 (6 bases each). The V gene's germline CDR1 is LGHNA and CDR2 YNFKEQ. V was shortened by 8 bases and J by 5 bases, with 19 bases between the two germline ends. This CDR3 spans 15 amino acids. CDR3 nucleotides: TGTGCCAGCGGCGAAGGGGGGCGCCGAAACAATGAGCAGTTCTTC. Protein sequence: CASGEGGRRNNEQFF.

The genes are TRBV10-1 and TRBJ2-7; tentatively, D is TRBD2 (5 bases). Germline CDR1 WNHNN, CDR2 SYGVQD (reference sequence). Between the trimmed V and J ends, which lost 0 bases and 2 bases, there was a span of 8 bases. This CDR3 spans 14 amino acids. CDR3 in DNA: TGCGCCAGCAGTGAGTCGAGGGTACCCTACGAGCAGTACTTC. Translating it yields CASSESRVPYEQYF.

The chain has TRBV28 and TRBJ1-6, with a weak D call TRBD1 (5 bases). This CDR3 has 15 residues. V was trimmed by 5 bases and J by 7 bases, leaving 15 bases between them. Germline CDR1 is MDHEN and CDR2 is SYDVKM. Here the CDR3 DNA reads TGTGCCAGCAGTCCCTGGGGCGTAGGAAATTCACCCCTCCACTTT. It codes for CASSPWGVGNSPLHF. Complete variable domain (other parts from reference TRBV28 and TRBJ1-6): DVKVTQSSRYLVKRTGEKVFLECVQDMDHENMFWYRQDPGLGLRLIYFSYDVKMKEKGDIPEGYSVSREKKERFSLILESASTNQTSMYLCASSPWGVGNSPLHFGNGTRLTVT.